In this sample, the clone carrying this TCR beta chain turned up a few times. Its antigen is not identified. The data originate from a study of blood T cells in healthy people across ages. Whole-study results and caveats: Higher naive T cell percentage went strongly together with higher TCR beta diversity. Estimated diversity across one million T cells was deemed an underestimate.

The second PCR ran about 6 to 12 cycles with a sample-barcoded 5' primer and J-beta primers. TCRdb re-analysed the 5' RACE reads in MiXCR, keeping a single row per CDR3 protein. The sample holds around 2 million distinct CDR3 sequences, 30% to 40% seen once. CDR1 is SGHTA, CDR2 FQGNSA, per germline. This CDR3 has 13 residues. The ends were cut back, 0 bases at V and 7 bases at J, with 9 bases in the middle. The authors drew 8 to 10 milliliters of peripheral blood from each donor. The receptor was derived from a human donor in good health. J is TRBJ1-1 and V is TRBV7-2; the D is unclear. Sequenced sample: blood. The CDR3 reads CASSLAPRDEAFF. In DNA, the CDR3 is TGTGCCAGCAGCTTAGCCCCTAGAGATGAAGCTTTCTTT.